Reported below is one T cell receptor beta chain. V lost 3 bases to trimming and J lost 7 bases, with 10 bases between them. CDR3 size: 13 residues. Germline V lookup: CDR1 MDHEN, CDR2 SYDVKM. This sample is part of a study of cytomegalovirus exposure and HLA in healthy donors. PCR primers comprised 60 Vbeta and 13 Jbeta primers. Original methodology: Later reanalysis found tens of millions of unique TCR beta chains, roughly 10 million of them shared. Repertoires were generated with immunoSEQ multiplex PCR, while TCRdb's copy carries only in-frame clones and drops some. Clone size and the V and J calls come from that table; the DNA yielded D and trimming. The sample lists under 200,000 clones; 10% to 15% were seen once.

The TCR sequence derives from a man in his forties or fifties in good health and CMV-seropositive. The chain links TRBV28 to TRBJ1-5; tentative D call: TRBD1 (5 bases). The specimen sequenced was PBMCs. The CDR3 DNA is TGTGCCAGCAGTTTGGGAGGGGTCCAGCCCCAGCATTTT. Translated, it gives CASSLGGVQPQHF.